This T cell receptor beta chain was retrieved from a study of blood T cell repertoires in COVID-19 (dated by TCRdb to between 2020 and 2021). In terms of the full investigation: Collaborator samples came from the United States, Italy and Spain and covered acute and convalescent phases of COVID-19. Nearly every sample came with metadata listing a de-identified subject ID, COVID-19 status, age in years and sex. The repertoires were released in a freely available public database meant as a resource for research on the immune response to SARS-CoV-2. Samples were obtained from the ongoing ImmuneRACE study (first 160 participants) and from some 1,300 subjects provided by 6 global collaborators. Subjects who had been exposed to COVID-19, were actively infected with it, or had recovered from it provided the deeply sampled blood TCRbeta repertoires that made up the dataset. The material from the prospective study consisted of cDNA or gDNA derived from T cells, B-cell-depleted T cells, or PBMCs. Where available, HLA class I and class II types were obtained from metadata supplied by the sample provider rather than from assay-based typing. Study-wide findings and limitations: How much clinical and demographic metadata was included differed by source and by participant, and the metadata was provided uncurated.

Notes on this clone: Its binding antigen is unknown. The input lacks base qualities; no much larger clone sits a single base away.

CDR1 and CDR2, per the germline V gene, are SGHAT and FQNNGV. The junction shows trimming of 5 bases on V and 4 bases on J, plus 11 bases between the germline ends. The CDR3, from cysteine to phenylalanine, totals 14 residues. Only the CDR3 region is kept as DNA, spanning 42 bases read in frame from base 1. A second Seattle source provided samples from volunteer blood donors who had recovered from COVID-19. Collaborating institutions collected whole blood in K2EDTA tubes following their own protocols. For TCRbeta analysis, collaborators shipped samples in one of three forms: frozen whole blood, isolated PBMCs, or DNA extracted from either of those sample types. The immunoSEQ Assay, a bias-controlled multiplex PCR, was used to amplify TCRbeta CDR3 regions from genomic DNA. Per the authors' processing: Nucleated cell counts per sample were estimated from amplification of reference gene primers within the assay. To quantify the absolute abundance of each unique TCRbeta CDR3 rearrangement, sequence reads were collapsed and filtered. For each sample, productive Simpson clonality was calculated as the square root of Simpson's diversity index across productive rearrangements. TCRdb provides this immuneACCESS table in a form limited to in-frame rearrangements. Some clones are lacking; in checked studies, under half of them reflect an unresolved V gene, and why the rest are absent is not known. The V and J calls and clone size are taken from that table; D and trimming were inferred from the DNA. This sample lists around 250,000 clones; roughly 89% were detected once. Roughly 4.5% of the sample comes from the top ten.

The clonotype originates from a middle-aged woman who had recovered from COVID-19. Sequencing used peripheral blood. The rearranged segments are TRBV11-2 and TRBJ1-4, with TRBD1 tentatively as D gene (6 bases match). The DNA sequence reads TGTGCCAGCAGCCCACAGGGCCATAATGAAAAACTGTTTTTT. This translates into CASSPQGHNEKLFF.